The 18 T cell receptor beta chains below all came from one sample that was sequenced in a study of blood T cell repertoires in COVID-19. Libraries were prepared by immunoSEQ multiplex PCR; TCRdb keeps only in-frame clonotypes and omits some of them. This table has 90,000 to 100,000 clones, more than 75% appearing once. Sequencing used peripheral blood. These receptors came from an elderly man with acute or convalescent COVID-19.

The chain uses TRBV6-5 and TRBJ1-1, with 9 bases aligning to TRBD1. Germline CDR1 MNHEY, CDR2 SVGAGI. The CDR3 consists of 15 residues. Trimming took 6 bases from V and 4 from J; bases not matched to a gene: 9. CDR3 residues: CASSSPGTGRTEAFF. The CDR3 coding sequence is TGTGCCAGCAGCTCCCCCGGGACAGGGCGCACTGAAGCTTTCTTT.

J is TRBJ2-1 and V is TRBV19; D might be TRBD1 (6 bases). The CDR3 is 15 residues long. V was cut by 6 bases and J by 0 bases, with 12 bases left in between. Germline loops: CDR1 LNHDA, CDR2 SQIVND (reference sequence). The CDR3 protein is CASRHDRSSYNEQFF. In DNA form, the CDR3 reads TGTGCCAGTAGACACGACAGGAGCTCCTACAATGAGCAGTTCTTC.

V gene TRBV21-1 combines with J gene TRBJ2-1; TRBD2, as called in the table, went unchecked against the DNA. TRBV21-1 is recorded as a pseudogene. The CDR3 covers 14 residues. The CDR3 DNA reads as TGTGCCAGCAGCACCGGACTAGCAGGCGGTGAGCAGTTCTTC. It encodes CASSTGLAGGEQFF.

V gene TRBV5-1 combines with J gene TRBJ2-2; TRBD2 aligns across 7 bases. Germline loops: CDR1 SGHRS, CDR2 YFSETQ. Trimming at V came to 0 bases and at J to 6 bases, leaving 14 bases not matched to a gene. The CDR3 consists of 18 residues. This CDR3 is CASSLAWTGGVYPGELFF. CDR3 coding DNA: TGCGCCAGCAGCTTGGCCTGGACTGGGGGGGTGTACCCCGGGGAGCTGTTTTTT.

This clone showed up just a few times. The chain couples TRBV27 to TRBJ2-5; unclear D gene. The germline V and J ends were trimmed by 7 bases and 8 bases, with 11 bases remaining between them. In germline, CDR1 is MNHEY, CDR2 SMNVEV (reference sequence). This CDR3 contains 11 residues. CDR3 in DNA: TGTGCCAGCACCTTCGGGTCTACCCAGTACTTC. This translates into CASTFGSTQYF.

The CDR3 coding sequence is TGTGCCAGCAGCTTGGTCCAGGGGGCCCACGAGCAGTACTTC. It yields the protein CASSLVQGAHEQYF. The V and J genes are TRBV5-5 and TRBJ2-7, with 8 positions matching TRBD1. Germline values: CDR1 SGHKS, CDR2 YYEKEE (reference sequence). The CDR3 extends over 14 amino acids. The trim removed 0 bases at V and 5 bases at J, leaving 4 bases unmatched.

The rearrangement uses TRBV6-2 or TRBV6-3 and TRBJ2-7, with TRBD2 matching 12 bases. The trim removed 4 bases at V and 3 bases at J, leaving 7 bases unmatched. The germline V gene has CDR1 MNHEY and CDR2 SVGEGT. The CDR3 totals 16 residues. This chain's CDR3 is CASSFFRLAGDYEQYF. CDR3 nucleotide sequence: TGTGCCAGCAGTTTCTTTAGACTAGCGGGAGACTACGAGCAGTACTTC.

The sample holds one count of this clone. V and J are TRBV5-1 and TRBJ2-3; D possibly corresponds to TRBD1 (5 bases). The CDR3 has 14 amino acids. V dropped 7 bases and J dropped 5 bases, with 17 bases sitting between them. Per germline, CDR1 SGHRS and CDR2 YFSETQ. The DNA of the CDR3 is TGCGCCAGCGGCCTCCAGGGTTCCGAAGATACGCAGTATTTT. This codes for CASGLQGSEDTQYF.

The rearrangement joins TRBV6-2 or TRBV6-3 to TRBJ1-2, with D unresolved. From germline, CDR1 is MNHEY and CDR2 SVGEGT. There are 14 residues in the CDR3. Trimming shortened V by 2 bases and J by 8 bases, and 15 bases separated the two germline ends. DNA of the CDR3: TGTGCCAGCAGTTACCCGGGCCAACGCGGGGGCTACACCTTC. It encodes CASSYPGQRGGYTF.

This chain connects TRBV29-1 to TRBJ1-1; possibly TRBD1 for D (5 bases). Germline-derived CDR1 and CDR2 are SQVTM and ANQGSEA. The CDR3 has 15 residues. The germline V and J ends were trimmed by 4 bases and 3 bases, with 18 bases remaining between them. The CDR3 sequence: CSVVGGGALDTEAFF. The CDR3 DNA reads TGCAGCGTTGTGGGCGGTGGGGCCCTAGACACTGAAGCTTTCTTT.

The V call is TRBV7-2, the J call TRBJ1-2; D is unresolved. The CDR3 sequence is 15 residues long. Germline CDR1 SGHTA, CDR2 FQGNSA. V dropped 3 bases and J dropped 5 bases, with 16 bases sitting between them. CDR3 sequence: CASSFYRPSGYGYTF. CDR3 DNA: TGTGCCAGCAGCTTCTATCGGCCCTCGGGGTATGGCTACACCTTC.

The V call is TRBV5-1, the J call TRBJ2-7; D gene ambiguous. Trimming removed 0 bases from V and 6 bases from J, with 10 bases in between. This CDR3 is 13 amino acids long. From germline, CDR1 is SGHRS and CDR2 YFSETQ. The DNA of the CDR3 is TGCGCCAGCAGCTTGGATCGGTTCGGCGAGCAGTACTTC. Protein sequence: CASSLDRFGEQYF.

This clone was seen just once. This rearrangement joins TRBV5-1 to TRBJ1-2; D not certain. CDR1 and CDR2 from the germline V gene are SGHRS and YFSETQ. V gave up 4 bases and J gave up 6 bases, with 10 bases separating them. This CDR3 is built from 12 residues. In nucleotides, the CDR3 is TGCGCCAGCAGCAAGACAAAGGATGGCTACACCTTC. Translating it yields CASSKTKDGYTF.

The gene calls are TRBV5-1 and TRBJ1-4; D not resolved. Germline V lookup: CDR1 SGHRS, CDR2 YFSETQ. This CDR3 has 15 residues. With 1 base removed from V and 5 bases from J, the gap between germline ends came to 12 bases. The CDR3 DNA is TGCGCCAGCAGCTTGTCGCGGCAGACGAATGAAAAACTGTTTTTT. As protein: CASSLSRQTNEKLFF.

This chain links TRBV4-3 with TRBJ2-1, with 7 positions matching TRBD2. The CDR3 is 17 residues long. The junction had 9 bases not matched to a gene; V was cut back by 0 bases and J by 4 bases. Germline V gene sequence: CDR1 LGHNA, CDR2 YSLEER. Here the CDR3 reads CASSQDGLDRGYNEQFF. DNA for the CDR3: TGCGCCAGCAGCCAAGATGGACTAGATAGGGGTTACAATGAGCAGTTCTTC.

V is TRBV7-8 and J is TRBJ1-1, with D possibly matching TRBD1 (6 bases). The length of the CDR3 is 12 residues. Germline CDR1 SGHVS, CDR2 FQNEAQ. Between the trimmed V and J ends, which lost 4 bases and 8 bases, there was a span of 11 bases. CDR3 nucleotide sequence: TGTGCCAGCAGCTACAGGACAGCGGAAGCTTTCTTT. It specifies CASSYRTAEAFF.

This chain uses TRBV7-2 with TRBJ2-2; possibly TRBD2 for D (5 bases). CDR1 and CDR2 from the germline V gene are SGHTA and FQGNSA. The CDR3 contains 18 residues. The V end lost 2 bases, the J end lost 1 base, and 17 bases lay between the germline ends. The CDR3 spells CASSLPRFGVGNTGELFF. The CDR3 nucleotides are TGTGCCAGCAGCTTACCGAGGTTCGGGGTTGGGAACACCGGGGAGCTGTTTTTT.

This rearrangement joins TRBV10-1 to TRBJ1-1; a possible D gene is TRBD1 (5 bases). V was cut by 5 bases and J by 5 bases, with 12 bases left in between. The CDR3 loop spans 13 amino acids. Per the germline V gene, CDR1 is WNHNN and CDR2 is SYGVQD (reference sequence). The CDR3 DNA sequence: TGCGCCAGCAGTACCTCAGGGAGGACTGAAGCTTTCTTT. Translating gives CASSTSGRTEAFF.